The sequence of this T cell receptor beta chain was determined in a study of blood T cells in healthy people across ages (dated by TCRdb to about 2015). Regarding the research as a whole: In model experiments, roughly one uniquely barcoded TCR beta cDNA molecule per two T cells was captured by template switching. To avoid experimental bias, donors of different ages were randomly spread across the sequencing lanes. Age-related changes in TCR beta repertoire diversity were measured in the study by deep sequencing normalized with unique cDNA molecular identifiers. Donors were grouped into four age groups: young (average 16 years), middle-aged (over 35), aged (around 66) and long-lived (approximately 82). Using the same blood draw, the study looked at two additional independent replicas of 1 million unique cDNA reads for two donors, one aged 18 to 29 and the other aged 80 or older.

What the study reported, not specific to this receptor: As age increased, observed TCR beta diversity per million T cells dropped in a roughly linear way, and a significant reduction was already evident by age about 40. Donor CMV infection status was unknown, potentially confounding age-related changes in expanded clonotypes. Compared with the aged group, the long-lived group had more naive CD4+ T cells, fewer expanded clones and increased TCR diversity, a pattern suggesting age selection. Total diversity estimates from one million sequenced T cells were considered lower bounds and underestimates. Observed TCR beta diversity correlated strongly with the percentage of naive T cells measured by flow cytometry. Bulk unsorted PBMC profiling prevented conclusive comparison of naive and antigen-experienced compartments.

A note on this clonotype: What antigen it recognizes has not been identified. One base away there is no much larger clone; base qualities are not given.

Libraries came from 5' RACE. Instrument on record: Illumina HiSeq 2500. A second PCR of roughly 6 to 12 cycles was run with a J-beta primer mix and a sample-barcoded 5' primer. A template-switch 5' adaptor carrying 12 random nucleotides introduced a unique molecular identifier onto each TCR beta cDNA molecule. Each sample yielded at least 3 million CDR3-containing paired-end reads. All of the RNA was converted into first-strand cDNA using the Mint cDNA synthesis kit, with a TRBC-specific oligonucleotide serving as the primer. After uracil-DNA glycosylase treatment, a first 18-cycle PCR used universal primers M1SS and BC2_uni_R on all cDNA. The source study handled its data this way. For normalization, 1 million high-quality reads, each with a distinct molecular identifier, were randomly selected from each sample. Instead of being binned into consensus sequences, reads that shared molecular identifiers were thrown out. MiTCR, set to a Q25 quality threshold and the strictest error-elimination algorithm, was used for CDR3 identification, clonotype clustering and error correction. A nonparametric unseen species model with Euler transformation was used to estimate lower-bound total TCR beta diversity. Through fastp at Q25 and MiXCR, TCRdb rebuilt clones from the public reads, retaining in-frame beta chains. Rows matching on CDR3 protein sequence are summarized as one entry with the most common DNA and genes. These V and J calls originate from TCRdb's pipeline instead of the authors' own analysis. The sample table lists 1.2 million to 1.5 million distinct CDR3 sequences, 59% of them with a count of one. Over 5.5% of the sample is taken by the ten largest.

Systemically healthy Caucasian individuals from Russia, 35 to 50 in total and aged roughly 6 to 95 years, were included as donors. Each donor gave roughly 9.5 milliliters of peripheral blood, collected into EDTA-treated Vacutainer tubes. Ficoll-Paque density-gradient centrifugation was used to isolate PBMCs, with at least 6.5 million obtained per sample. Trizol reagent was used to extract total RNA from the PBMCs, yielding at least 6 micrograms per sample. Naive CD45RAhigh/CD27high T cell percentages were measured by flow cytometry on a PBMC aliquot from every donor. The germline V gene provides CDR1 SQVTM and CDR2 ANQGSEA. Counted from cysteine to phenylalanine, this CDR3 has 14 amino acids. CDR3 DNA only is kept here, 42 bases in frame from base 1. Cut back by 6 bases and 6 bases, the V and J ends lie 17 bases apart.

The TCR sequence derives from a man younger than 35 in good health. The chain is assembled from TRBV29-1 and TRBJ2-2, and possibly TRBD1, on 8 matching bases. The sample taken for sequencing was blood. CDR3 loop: CSVSDRGGSGELFF. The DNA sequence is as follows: TGCAGCGTGAGCGACAGGGGAGGGTCCGGGGAGCTGTTTTTT.